The 2 T cell receptor beta chains reported below all come from one sample, sequenced in a study of OX40 agonist ivuxolimab in advanced cancers. The library was built by means of the immunoSEQ multiplex PCR assay. TCRdb provides this immuneACCESS table in a form limited to in-frame rearrangements. Some clones are lacking; in checked studies, under half of them reflect an unresolved V gene, and why the rest are absent is not known. Present in this sample are more than 45,000 clones, roughly 87% of which were seen just once. About 12% of the sample goes to the ten largest clones. Sequencing was performed on CD4+ or CD8+ T cells sorted from blood, taken in a trial of the OX40 agonist ivuxolimab. Every receptor here comes from an adult with an advanced solid tumor such as melanoma, head and neck, liver or kidney cancer.

This clone was observed a few times. The CDR3 is CASSPSVAEAFF. The CDR3 nucleotides are TGTGCCTCCTCGCCCTCAGTCGCTGAAGCTTTCTTT. The V gene is TRBV10-3, the J gene TRBJ1-1; no definite D call. The V end was cut by 11 bases, the J end by 6 bases, with 16 bases between. Germline-derived CDR1 and CDR2 are ENHRY and SYGVKD. This CDR3 has 12 residues.

This clone showed up just once. The gene calls are TRBV14 and TRBJ2-1, with D perhaps matching TRBD2 (6 bases). The CDR3 runs 15 residues. The V gene's germline CDR1 is SGHDN and CDR2 FVKESK. V lost 0 bases and J lost 7, with 13 bases in between. The CDR3 coding sequence is TGTGCCAGCAGCCAAGAATACGGAGGGACGAATGAGCAGTTCTTC. Encoded protein: CASSQEYGGTNEQFF.